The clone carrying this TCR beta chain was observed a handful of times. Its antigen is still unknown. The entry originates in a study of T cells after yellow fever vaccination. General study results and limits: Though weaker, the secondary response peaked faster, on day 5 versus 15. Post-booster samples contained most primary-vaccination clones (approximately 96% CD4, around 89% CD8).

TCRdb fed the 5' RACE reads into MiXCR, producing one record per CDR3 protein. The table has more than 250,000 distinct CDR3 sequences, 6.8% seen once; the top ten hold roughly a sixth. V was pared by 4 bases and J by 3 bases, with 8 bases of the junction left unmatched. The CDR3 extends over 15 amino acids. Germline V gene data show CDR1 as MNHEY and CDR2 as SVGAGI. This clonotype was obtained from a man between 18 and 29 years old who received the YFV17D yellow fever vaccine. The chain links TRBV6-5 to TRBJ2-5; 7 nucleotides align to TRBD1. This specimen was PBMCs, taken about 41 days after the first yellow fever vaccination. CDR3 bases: TGTGCCAGCAGTTCCAGAGGGGGCTGGGAAGAGACCCAGTACTTC. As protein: CASSSRGGWEETQYF.